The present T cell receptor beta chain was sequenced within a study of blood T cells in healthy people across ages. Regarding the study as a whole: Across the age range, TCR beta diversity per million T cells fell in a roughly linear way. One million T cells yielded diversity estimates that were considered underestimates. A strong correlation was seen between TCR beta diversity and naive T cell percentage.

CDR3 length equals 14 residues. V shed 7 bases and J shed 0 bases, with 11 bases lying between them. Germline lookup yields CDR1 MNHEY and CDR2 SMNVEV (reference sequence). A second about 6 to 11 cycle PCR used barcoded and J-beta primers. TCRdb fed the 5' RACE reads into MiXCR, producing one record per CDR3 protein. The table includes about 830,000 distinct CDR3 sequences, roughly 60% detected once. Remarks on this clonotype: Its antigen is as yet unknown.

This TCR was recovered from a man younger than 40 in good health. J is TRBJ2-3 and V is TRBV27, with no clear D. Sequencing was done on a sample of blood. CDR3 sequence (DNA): TGTGCCAGCAAGGCGGTGTCTAGCACAGATACGCAGTATTTT. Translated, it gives CASKAVSSTDTQYF.